These T cell receptor beta chains were read from a single sample in a study of shared clonotypes between healthy human individuals. The repertoire was sequenced with immunoSEQ multiplex PCR; TCRdb's copy has only in-frame clones and lacks some. The data show 2.3 million or so clones, more than 80% seen once. The sample comprised naive CD4+ T cells from PBMCs. These receptors all come from a man between 18 and 29 years old in good health. Some clones in this sample may be carry-over from other donors' samples. Each CDR3 is given with its conserved first and last residue. Each record gives: clone size, V gene, D gene, J gene, CDR3 DNA, CDR3 protein. The D gene is left open where the match is weak. Only part of the rows carry a size: once, few, many, or a class if the clone is expanded.

clone_size: .; v_call: TRBV7-2; d_call: .; j_call: TRBJ1-1; cdr3_nt: TGTGCCAGCAGCCAAGGAAGGGCGGTTGAAGCTTTCTTT; cdr3_aa: CASSQGRAVEAFF
clone_size: few; v_call: TRBV29-1; d_call: .; j_call: TRBJ1-1; cdr3_nt: TGCAGCGTTGGAGGACAGTACACTGAAGCTTTCTTT; cdr3_aa: CSVGGQYTEAFF
clone_size: .; v_call: TRBV7-2; d_call: .; j_call: TRBJ2-2; cdr3_nt: TGTGCCAGCTCCCCGGGGGCTGACACCGGGGAGCTGTTTTTT; cdr3_aa: CASSPGADTGELFF
clone_size: .; v_call: TRBV5-6; d_call: TRBD2; j_call: TRBJ2-3; cdr3_nt: TGTGCCAGCAGCTCGGGGGTAGCGGGAGTTGTAGATACGCAGTATTTT; cdr3_aa: CASSSGVAGVVDTQYF
clone_size: few; v_call: TRBV25-1; d_call: .; j_call: TRBJ1-1; cdr3_nt: TGTGCCAGCAGTCCCACTAGGGGGGCGGGCACTGAAGCTTTCTTT; cdr3_aa: CASSPTRGAGTEAFF
clone_size: .; v_call: TRBV4-1; d_call: TRBD2; j_call: TRBJ2-3; cdr3_nt: TGCGCCAGCAGCCAGGGACTAGCGGATAGCACAGATACGCAGTATTTT; cdr3_aa: CASSQGLADSTDTQYF
clone_size: .; v_call: TRBV7-8; d_call: .; j_call: TRBJ1-2; cdr3_nt: TGTGCCAGCAGCTCGACTCGGGATAACTATGGCTACACCTTC; cdr3_aa: CASSSTRDNYGYTF
clone_size: .; v_call: TRBV7-2; d_call: .; j_call: TRBJ2-2; cdr3_nt: TGTGCCAGCAGCTTGGTGGGCGGGGTCACCGGGGAGCTGTTTTTT; cdr3_aa: CASSLVGGVTGELFF
clone_size: .; v_call: TRBV4-3; d_call: .; j_call: TRBJ2-5; cdr3_nt: TGCGCCAGCAGCCAAGGAATGGCAGAGACCCAGTACTTC; cdr3_aa: CASSQGMAETQYF
clone_size: once; v_call: TRBV12-5; d_call: TRBD1; j_call: TRBJ2-3; cdr3_nt: TGTGCTAGTGCCCCAGGGGGAGATACGCAGTATTTT; cdr3_aa: CASAPGGDTQYF
clone_size: .; v_call: TRBV5-6; d_call: .; j_call: TRBJ1-2; cdr3_nt: TGTGCCAGCAGCTCTCCCCGGGGGGCTGCTAACTATGGCTACACCTTC; cdr3_aa: CASSSPRGAANYGYTF
clone_size: few; v_call: TRBV2; d_call: .; j_call: TRBJ2-7; cdr3_nt: TGTGCCAGCAGTCCTTCTTACGAGCAGTACTTC; cdr3_aa: CASSPSYEQYF
clone_size: .; v_call: TRBV2; d_call: .; j_call: TRBJ2-7; cdr3_nt: TGTGCCAGCAGTGAATGGGATTTTAAGGGGGGATTCTCCTACGAGCAGTACTTC; cdr3_aa: CASSEWDFKGGFSYEQYF
clone_size: .; v_call: TRBV27; d_call: TRBD2; j_call: TRBJ2-1; cdr3_nt: TGTGCCAGCAGTCCCTATAGCGGGAGTGGCTACAATGAGCAGTTCTTC; cdr3_aa: CASSPYSGSGYNEQFF
clone_size: few; v_call: TRBV5-1; d_call: .; j_call: TRBJ1-2; cdr3_nt: TGCGCCAGCAGCTCCCCCGGCGACGATGGCTACACCTTC; cdr3_aa: CASSSPGDDGYTF
clone_size: .; v_call: TRBV19; d_call: .; j_call: TRBJ1-5; cdr3_nt: TGTGCCAGTAGTATAGACCCTGAGGGGGGGGCCCAGCATTTT; cdr3_aa: CASSIDPEGGAQHF
clone_size: .; v_call: TRBV7-2; d_call: TRBD2; j_call: TRBJ2-1; cdr3_nt: TGTGCCAGCAGCCAAAGACTAGCGGGGAGCTCCTACAATGAGCAGTTCTTC; cdr3_aa: CASSQRLAGSSYNEQFF
clone_size: .; v_call: TRBV28; d_call: .; j_call: TRBJ2-2; cdr3_nt: TGTGCCAGCAGTCCCCCTCCGAACACCGGGGAGCTGTTTTTT; cdr3_aa: CASSPPPNTGELFF
clone_size: .; v_call: TRBV19; d_call: .; j_call: TRBJ1-2; cdr3_nt: TGTGCCAGTAGCCATTCTTCATCTAAGGGCTACACCTTC; cdr3_aa: CASSHSSSKGYTF
clone_size: .; v_call: TRBV27; d_call: .; j_call: TRBJ2-1; cdr3_nt: TGTGCCAGCAGTTCCCCCCAGGGGAGAATCAATGAGCAGTTCTTC; cdr3_aa: CASSSPQGRINEQFF
clone_size: .; v_call: TRBV7-9; d_call: TRBD1; j_call: TRBJ1-4; cdr3_nt: TGTGCCAGCAGTTTAGGGGACAGACCTGAAAAACTGTTTTTT; cdr3_aa: CASSLGDRPEKLFF
clone_size: .; v_call: TRBV18; d_call: TRBD2; j_call: TRBJ2-5; cdr3_nt: TGTGCCAGCTCACCACGGCTAGCGGGACACCAAGAGACCCAGTACTTC; cdr3_aa: CASSPRLAGHQETQYF
clone_size: once; v_call: TRBV27; d_call: TRBD2; j_call: TRBJ2-4; cdr3_nt: TGTGCCAGCAGTGGGACTAGCGGAAACATTCAGTACTTC; cdr3_aa: CASSGTSGNIQYF
clone_size: .; v_call: TRBV7-8; d_call: .; j_call: TRBJ2-2; cdr3_nt: TGTGCCAGCAGCTTAGCTGGGGGGGCCACCGGGGAGCTGTTTTTT; cdr3_aa: CASSLAGGATGELFF
clone_size: .; v_call: TRBV7-2; d_call: TRBD2; j_call: TRBJ2-5; cdr3_nt: TGTGCCAGCAGCTTAGCCGGGACTAGCGGACAAGAGACCCAGTACTTC; cdr3_aa: CASSLAGTSGQETQYF
clone_size: .; v_call: TRBV11-3; d_call: .; j_call: TRBJ2-1; cdr3_nt: TGTGCCAGCAGCTTAGCTTTCGGGACTAATGAGCAGTTCTTC; cdr3_aa: CASSLAFGTNEQFF
clone_size: .; v_call: TRBV7-8; d_call: .; j_call: TRBJ2-7; cdr3_nt: TGTGCCAGCAGCCAGAGGGGGAGCTCCTACGAGCAGTACTTC; cdr3_aa: CASSQRGSSYEQYF
clone_size: .; v_call: TRBV6-5; d_call: .; j_call: TRBJ2-1; cdr3_nt: TGTGCCAGCAGTTACCTCAGGGGCCCCTACAATGAGCAGTTCTTC; cdr3_aa: CASSYLRGPYNEQFF
clone_size: .; v_call: TRBV28; d_call: TRBD1; j_call: TRBJ2-7; cdr3_nt: TGTGCCAGCAGTTTACCGGACAGGATCTACGAGCAGTACTTC; cdr3_aa: CASSLPDRIYEQYF
clone_size: .; v_call: TRBV28; d_call: .; j_call: TRBJ1-3; cdr3_nt: TGTGCCAGCACCTTATTCGGGAATGGAAACACCATATATTTT; cdr3_aa: CASTLFGNGNTIYF
clone_size: .; v_call: TRBV6-1; d_call: TRBD1; j_call: TRBJ1-4; cdr3_nt: TGTGCCAGCAGTGGTTCGACAGGGGAACTGTTTTTT; cdr3_aa: CASSGSTGELFF
clone_size: .; v_call: TRBV30; d_call: .; j_call: TRBJ1-1; cdr3_nt: TGTGCCTGGAGCCACCTTTCGGGGGGTACCGAAGCTTTCTTT; cdr3_aa: CAWSHLSGGTEAFF
clone_size: .; v_call: TRBV7-3; d_call: TRBD1; j_call: TRBJ2-3; cdr3_nt: TGTGCCAGCAGCTCCCGACAGGGCAGCACAGATACGCAGTATTTT; cdr3_aa: CASSSRQGSTDTQYF